These 21 T cell receptor beta chains were sequenced from one sample in a study of T cell responses to AZD1222 COVID-19 vaccine. Here immunoSEQ multiplex PCR was the method, and the copy in TCRdb shows in-frame clones only, minus some. The table shows about 130,000 clones, with 85% to 95% occurring only once. The sample was peripheral blood, taken on day 0 of AZD1222 vaccination. These receptors were collected from an adult in good health.

The CDR3 DNA reads TGTGCCAGCAGCTTTCCGGGGACATGGAGCTCCTACGAGCAGTACTTC. It codes for CASSFPGTWSSYEQYF. The chain recombines TRBV5-6 with TRBJ2-7; possible D gene TRBD1, 6 bases. Looked up from germline, CDR1 is SGHDT and CDR2 is YYEEEE. This CDR3 has 16 amino acids. V dropped 2 bases and J dropped 0 bases, with 15 bases sitting between them.

The chain links TRBV27 to TRBJ2-1; D is ambiguous. Germline CDR1 reads MNHEY; CDR2 reads SMNVEV (reference sequence). The CDR3 has 14 amino acids. V dropped 4 bases and J dropped 2 bases, with 9 bases sitting between them. This CDR3 is CASSYVVPYNEQFF. CDR3 DNA sequence: TGTGCCAGCAGTTATGTGGTCCCCTACAATGAGCAGTTCTTC.

The V and J genes are TRBV5-4 and TRBJ2-1, with 7 bases lining up with TRBD2. Trimming cost V 2 bases and J 6 bases; bases outside gene matches: 5. CDR1 is SGHNT, CDR2 YYREEE, per germline (reference sequence). The CDR3 consists of 14 residues. The CDR3 loop reads CASSFGGRGNEQFF. The CDR3 DNA reads as TGTGCCAGCAGCTTCGGCGGGAGAGGCAATGAGCAGTTCTTC.

This clone was counted only a few times. This chain joins TRBV30 and TRBJ2-2; 14 nucleotides align to TRBD2. Germline V gene data show CDR1 as GTSNPN and CDR2 as SVGIG (reference sequence). V shed 4 bases, J shed 8 bases, and the junction held 6 bases outside the gene matches. The CDR3 is 15 residues long. The CDR3 DNA follows: TGTGCCTGGAACCGGGGACTAGCGGGAGCTGGGGAGCTGTTTTTT. Translating gives CAWNRGLAGAGELFF.

This chain joins TRBV3-1 (or the pseudogene TRBV3-2) and TRBJ2-5, with 8 bases lining up with TRBD2. V lost 0 bases to trimming and J lost 5 bases; unmatched junction nucleotides: 5. Germline CDR1 LGHDT, CDR2 YNNKEL (reference sequence). The CDR3 extends over 15 amino acids. The CDR3 region is CASSQDPAGVETQYF. CDR3 DNA: TGTGCCAGCAGCCAAGACCCAGCGGGAGTCGAGACCCAGTACTTC.

About this clone: An end of the junction differs from the germline gene, which may be a read error. The gene calls are TRBV5-6 and TRBJ1-1; D not resolved. The CDR3 extends over 12 amino acids. CDR1 is SGHDT, CDR2 YYEEEE, per germline. The DNA of the CDR3 is TGTGCCAGCAGCTTAGGTCATATAGAGGGCCTCTTT. Translated: CASSLGHIEGLF.

V and J are TRBV19 and TRBJ2-1; 10 bases line up with TRBD2. Germline trimming cut 5 bases from V and 4 bases from J; bases unmatched to any gene: 5. Per germline, CDR1 LNHDA and CDR2 SQIVND (reference sequence). The CDR3 totals 15 residues. CDR3 DNA sequence: TGTGCCAGTAGTCCGACTAGCGGGCCTTACAATGAGCAGTTCTTC. Translated: CASSPTSGPYNEQFF.

The rearrangement joins TRBV19 to TRBJ1-1; D possibly corresponds to TRBD1 (6 bases). The CDR3 contains 16 residues. Germline V lookup: CDR1 LNHDA, CDR2 SQIVND (reference sequence). Trimming took 3 bases from V and 3 from J, leaving 17 bases between them. CDR3 loop: CASSIYSGVGYTEAFF. For the CDR3, the DNA is TGTGCCAGTAGTATTTACTCAGGGGTCGGTTACACTGAAGCTTTCTTT.

This clone was counted a single time. The rearrangement links TRBV12-3 or TRBV12-4 to TRBJ1-2; no firm D call. The V and J ends lost 2 bases and 6 bases respectively, with 10 bases between them. This CDR3 spans 13 amino acids. The CDR3 DNA follows: TGTGCCAGCAGTTTAACCAGACGGGATGGCTACACCTTC. Translation: CASSLTRRDGYTF.

This chain uses TRBV7-8 with TRBJ1-1; the match to TRBD1 covers 10 bases. Germline CDR1 and CDR2: SGHVS and FQNEAQ. This CDR3 spans 14 amino acids. V shed 5 bases and J 10 bases; nucleotides not matched to a gene: 10. CDR3 amino acids: CASSRKDRGVGAFF. The CDR3 DNA reads as TGTGCCAGCAGCCGGAAGGACAGGGGGGTTGGAGCTTTCTTT.

The chain links TRBV6-2 or TRBV6-3 to TRBJ2-7; D perhaps matches TRBD1 (6 bases). The V end was cut by 0 bases, the J end by 0 bases, with 15 bases between. This CDR3 has 17 residues. Germline values: CDR1 MNHEY, CDR2 SVGEGT. CDR3 protein: CASSYSGEAGASYEQYF. The CDR3 DNA follows: TGTGCCAGCAGTTACTCGGGCGAGGCAGGGGCCTCCTACGAGCAGTACTTC.

V usage is TRBV28 and J usage is TRBJ1-5; 8 bases agree with TRBD1. CDR3 size: 17 residues. Germline CDR1 reads MDHEN; CDR2 reads SYDVKM. The J segment lost 2 bases and the V segment lost 6 bases, leaving 12 bases of the junction unmatched. DNA for the CDR3: TGTGCCAGCAGACGGACAGGGAAGGGAGGAGGCAATCAGCCCCAGCATTTT. Encoded protein: CASRRTGKGGGNQPQHF. Drawing the rest from reference TRBV28 and TRBJ1-5, the complete variable domain is DVKVTQSSRYLVKRTGEKVFLECVQDMDHENMFWYRQDPGLGLRLIYFSYDVKMKEKGDIPEGYSVSREKKERFSLILESASTNQTSMYLCASRRTGKGGGNQPQHFGDGTRLSIL.

The rearrangement links TRBV5-1 to TRBJ2-1, with D possibly matching TRBD1 (6 bases). The germline CDR1 and CDR2 sequences are SGHRS and YFSETQ. This CDR3 comprises 15 residues. Trimming took 0 bases from V and 4 from J, leaving 11 bases between them. As DNA, the CDR3 is TGCGCCAGCAGCTTGGTGGCGGACAGATACAATGAGCAGTTCTTC. As protein: CASSLVADRYNEQFF.

The chain couples TRBV9 to TRBJ1-1; maybe TRBD1 (5 bases). The CDR3 covers 15 residues. Germline CDR1 and CDR2: SGDLS and YYNGEE. The V gene lost 2 bases and the J gene lost 7 bases, with 18 bases spanning the gap. CDR3 in amino acids: CASSVGDGRPREAFF. DNA of the CDR3: TGTGCCAGCAGCGTGGGGGACGGCCGGCCGCGTGAAGCTTTCTTT.

This chain links TRBV9 with TRBJ2-3; the D is unclear. V was cut by 3 bases and J by 2 bases, with 16 bases left in between. Germline CDR1 SGDLS, CDR2 YYNGEE. The CDR3 runs to 16 residues. The CDR3 DNA reads as TGTGCCAGCAGCGAGCGCATAACCGGGTCCACAGATACGCAGTATTTT. It is translated as CASSERITGSTDTQYF.

The CDR3 loop is CASRLITGTEAFF. The CDR3 DNA follows: TGTGCCAGCAGATTAATCACCGGGACAGAAGCTTTCTTT. This chain links TRBV6-5 with TRBJ1-1; D is possibly TRBD1 (6 bases). The CDR3 is 13 residues long. Germline-derived CDR1 and CDR2 are MNHEY and SVGAGI. V was pared by 6 bases and J by 8 bases, with 16 bases between.

The chain uses TRBV29-1 and TRBJ1-2; 10 bases fit TRBD1. V shed 3 bases and J 2 bases; nucleotides not matched to a gene: 0. Germline V lookup: CDR1 SQVTM, CDR2 ANQGSEA. The CDR3 covers 13 residues. DNA of the CDR3: TGCAGCGTTGAGGGACAGGGGAACTATGGCTACACCTTC. Encoded protein: CSVEGQGNYGYTF.

The V gene is TRBV7-3, the J gene TRBJ2-5, with D hard to call. The CDR3 spans 14 residues. The V end was cut by 6 bases, the J end by 2 bases, with 13 bases between. Per the germline V gene, CDR1 is SGHTA and CDR2 is FQGTGA. The DNA for the CDR3 is TGTGCCAGCAGACCTTGGACGTCTCAAGAGACCCAGTACTTC. Its translation is CASRPWTSQETQYF.

This clone was observed once. The CDR3 sequence: CATEDRETYEQYF. Here the CDR3 DNA reads TGCGCCACTGAGGACAGGGAGACCTACGAGCAGTACTTC. J is TRBJ2-7 and V is TRBV10-2; 8 nucleotides match TRBD1. Germline loops: CDR1 WSHSY, CDR2 SAAADI. The CDR3 loop spans 13 amino acids. V was clipped by 10 bases and J by 2 bases; unmatched bases: 7.

This chain joins TRBV2 and TRBJ1-2; 10 nucleotides align to TRBD1. Germline loops: CDR1 SNHLY, CDR2 FYNNEI. This CDR3 is 14 amino acids long. V lost 7 bases, J lost 4 bases, and 6 bases stayed unmatched. CDR3 in amino acids: CASILGQGGYGYTF. The CDR3 nucleotides are TGTGCCAGCATTCTAGGACAGGGGGGCTATGGCTACACCTTC. The full variable domain, in which reference TRBV2 and TRBJ1-2 provide the parts outside the CDR3, is EPEVTQTPSHQVTQMGQEVILRCVPISNHLYFYWYRQILGQKVEFLVSFYNNEISEKSEIFDDQFSVERPDGSNFTLKIRSTKLEDSAMYFCASILGQGGYGYTFGSGTRLTVV.

This clone is a singleton in its sample. V and J are TRBV30 and TRBJ2-5; D remains ambiguous. The germline gives CDR1 GTSNPN, CDR2 SVGIG (reference sequence). The CDR3 loop spans 12 amino acids. Deletions cut 0 bases from V and 6 bases from J, with 8 bases between. The CDR3 DNA is TGTGCCTGGAGTGTTAACCGCCAGACCCAGTACTTC. Its protein is CAWSVNRQTQYF.